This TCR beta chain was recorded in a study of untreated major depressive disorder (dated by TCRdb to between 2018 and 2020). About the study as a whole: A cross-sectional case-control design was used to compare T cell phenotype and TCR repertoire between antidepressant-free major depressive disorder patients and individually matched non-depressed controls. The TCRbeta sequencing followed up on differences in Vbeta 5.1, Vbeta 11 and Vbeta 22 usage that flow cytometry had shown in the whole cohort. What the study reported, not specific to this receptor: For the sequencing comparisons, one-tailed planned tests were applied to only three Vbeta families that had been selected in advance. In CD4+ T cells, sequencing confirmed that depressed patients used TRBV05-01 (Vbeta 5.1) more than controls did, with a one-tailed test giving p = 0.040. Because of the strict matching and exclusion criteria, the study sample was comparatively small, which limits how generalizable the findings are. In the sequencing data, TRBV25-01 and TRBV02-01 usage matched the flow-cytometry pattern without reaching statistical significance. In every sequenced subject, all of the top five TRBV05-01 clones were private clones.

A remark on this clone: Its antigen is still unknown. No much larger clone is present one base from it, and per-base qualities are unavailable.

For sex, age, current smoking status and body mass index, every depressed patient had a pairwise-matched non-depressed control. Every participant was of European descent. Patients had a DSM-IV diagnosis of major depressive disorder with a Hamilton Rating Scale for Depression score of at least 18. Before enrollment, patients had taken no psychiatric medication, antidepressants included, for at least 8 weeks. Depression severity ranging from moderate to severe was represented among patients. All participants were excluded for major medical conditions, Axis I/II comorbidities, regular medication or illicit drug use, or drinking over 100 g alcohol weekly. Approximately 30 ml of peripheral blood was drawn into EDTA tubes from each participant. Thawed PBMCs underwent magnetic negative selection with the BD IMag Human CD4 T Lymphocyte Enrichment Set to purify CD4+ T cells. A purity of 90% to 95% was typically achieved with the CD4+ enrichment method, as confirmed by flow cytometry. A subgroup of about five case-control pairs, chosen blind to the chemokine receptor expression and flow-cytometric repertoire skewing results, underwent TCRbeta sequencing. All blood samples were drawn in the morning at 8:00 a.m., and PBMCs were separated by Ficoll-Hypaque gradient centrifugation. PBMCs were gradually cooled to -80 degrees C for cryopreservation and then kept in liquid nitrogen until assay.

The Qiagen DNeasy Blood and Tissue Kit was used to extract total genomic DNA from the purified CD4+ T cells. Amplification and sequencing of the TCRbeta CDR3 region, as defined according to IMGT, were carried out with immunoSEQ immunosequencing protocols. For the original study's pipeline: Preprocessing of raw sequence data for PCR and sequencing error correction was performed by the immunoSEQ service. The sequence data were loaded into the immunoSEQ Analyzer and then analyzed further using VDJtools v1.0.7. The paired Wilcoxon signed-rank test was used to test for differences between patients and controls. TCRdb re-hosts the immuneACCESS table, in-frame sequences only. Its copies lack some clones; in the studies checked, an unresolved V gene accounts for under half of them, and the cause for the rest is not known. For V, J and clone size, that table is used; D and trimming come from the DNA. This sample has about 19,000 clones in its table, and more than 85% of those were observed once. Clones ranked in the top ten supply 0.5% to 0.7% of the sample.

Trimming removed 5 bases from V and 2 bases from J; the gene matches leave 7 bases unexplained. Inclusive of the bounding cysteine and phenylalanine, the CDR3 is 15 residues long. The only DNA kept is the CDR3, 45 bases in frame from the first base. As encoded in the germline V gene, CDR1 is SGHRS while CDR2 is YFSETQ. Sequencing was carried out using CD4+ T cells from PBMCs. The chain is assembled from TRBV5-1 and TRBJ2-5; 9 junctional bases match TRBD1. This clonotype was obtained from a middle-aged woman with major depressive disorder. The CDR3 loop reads CASRASGTGQETQYF. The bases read TGCGCCAGCAGGGCGTCCGGGACAGGGCAAGAGACCCAGTACTTC.